This T cell receptor beta chain was sequenced for a study of T cell responses to AZD1222 COVID-19 vaccine. At the level of the study: Whether given at about 4 or about 12 weeks, second doses were pooled.

This CDR3 region has 13 residues. Between the trimmed V and J ends, which lost 4 bases and 9 bases, there was a span of 10 bases. Germline V gene sequence: CDR1 LGHDT, CDR2 YNNKEL (reference sequence). Study-level findings and limits: In a largely white British group with more females than males, clonal diversity was possibly underestimated.

The assay was immunoSEQ multiplex PCR, and TCRdb's table has in-frame clones only and misses some. The profile shows some 55,000 clones, about 85% of them singletons. This clone has a single count. What it binds is not known. The input for sequencing was peripheral blood, taken on day 0 of AZD1222 vaccination. The clonotype was recovered from an adult in good health. The chain recombines TRBV3-1 (or the pseudogene TRBV3-2) with TRBJ1-6; no clear D. In DNA form, the CDR3 reads TGTGCCAGCAGCCGGCCCCCCGGTTCACCCCTCCACTTT. Its translation: CASSRPPGSPLHF.